These 29 T cell receptor beta chains originate from one sample sequenced in a study of cytomegalovirus exposure and HLA in healthy donors. PCR involved 60 Vbeta and 13 Jbeta primers. Only in-frame clones appear in the TCRdb table, and some are missing; sequencing was by immunoSEQ multiplex PCR. The table records 130,000 to 150,000 clones, approximately 80% of them present only once. The sample consisted of PBMCs. These receptors originate from a woman younger than 35 in good health and CMV-seropositive.

The rearrangement joins TRBV30 to TRBJ1-6, with D possibly being TRBD1 (5 bases). Germline loops: CDR1 GTSNPN, CDR2 SVGIG (reference sequence). The ends were cut back, 2 bases at V and 0 bases at J, with 11 bases in the middle. This CDR3 has 16 amino acids. This CDR3 is CAWSTGQVSYNSPLHF. In DNA form, the CDR3 reads TGTGCCTGGAGTACAGGACAAGTCTCCTATAATTCACCCCTCCACTTT.

The chain has TRBV5-1 and TRBJ2-1; 12 bases align to TRBD2. The CDR3 is 14 amino acids. CDR1 is SGHRS and CDR2 is YFSETQ in the germline V gene. The V segment lost 6 bases and the J segment 8 bases; nucleotides outside the gene matches: 6. CDR3 region: CASTGLAGRDEQFF. The CDR3, as DNA: TGCGCCAGCACCGGACTAGCGGGGAGGGATGAGCAGTTCTTC. The variable domain in full, with the rest retrieved from reference TRBV5-1 and TRBJ2-1, is KAGVTQTPRYLIKTRGQQVTLSCSPISGHRSVSWYQQTPGQGLQFLFEYFSETQRNKGNFPGRFSGRQFSNSRSEMNVSTLELGDSALYLCASTGLAGRDEQFFGPGTRLTVL.

This chain joins TRBV6-1 and TRBJ1-2; TRBD1 matches 10 bases. The CDR3 length is 15 residues. The V gene's germline CDR1 is MNHNS and CDR2 SASEGT. Germline trimming cut 6 bases from V and 7 bases from J; bases unmatched to any gene: 11. The CDR3 loop is CASSATDRGRIGYTF. The CDR3 bases are TGTGCCAGCAGCGCGACCGACAGGGGGCGGATTGGCTACACCTTC.

The rearrangement links TRBV6-1 to TRBJ1-2; tentatively, D is TRBD1 (6 bases). Germline-derived CDR1 and CDR2 are MNHNS and SASEGT. The CDR3 has 15 amino acids. V was shortened by 1 base and J by 4 bases, with 13 bases between the two germline ends. CDR3 in amino acids: CASSEGGGAGYGYTF. Written as DNA, the CDR3 is TGTGCCAGCAGTGAAGGAGGGGGGGCTGGCTATGGCTACACCTTC.

The V and J genes are TRBV27 and TRBJ2-7; 10 bases agree with TRBD2. Unmatched junction bases numbered 11, after V lost 6 bases and J lost 3 bases. Per the germline V gene, CDR1 is MNHEY and CDR2 is SMNVEV (reference sequence). CDR3 length: 16 amino acids. The CDR3 spells CASRSLLAGVVYEQYF. For the CDR3, the DNA is TGTGCCAGCAGATCTCTCCTAGCGGGGGTTGTCTACGAGCAGTACTTC.

The table lists this clone with a few counts. The chain uses TRBV6-1 and TRBJ2-2; the D is unclear. V dropped 8 bases and J dropped 0 bases, with 13 bases sitting between them. From germline, CDR1 is MNHNS and CDR2 SASEGT. This CDR3 has 15 residues. CDR3 nucleotide sequence: TGTGCCAGCGCGCAGGTCCGTGCGAACACCGGGGAGCTGTTTTTT. Protein: CASAQVRANTGELFF.

V and J are TRBV18 and TRBJ1-1; the D gene is possibly TRBD1 (5 bases). Germline V gene sequence: CDR1 KGHSH, CDR2 LQKENI. The CDR3 sequence is 15 residues long. The V and J ends lost 0 bases and 4 bases respectively, with 12 bases between them. CDR3 in amino acids: CASSPPWGGGTEAFF. As DNA, the CDR3 is TGTGCCAGCTCACCACCATGGGGCGGGGGCACTGAAGCTTTCTTT.

This clone occurred once. The J gene is TRBJ1-1, the V gene TRBV29-1; D is unresolved. Germline CDR1 is SQVTM and CDR2 is ANQGSEA. The CDR3 sequence is 11 residues long. V lost 4 bases and J 1 base, leaving 4 bases between the germline ends. CDR3 residues: CSVARNTEAFF. CDR3 bases: TGCAGCGTTGCGCGGAACACTGAAGCTTTCTTT.

This clone came up once. A read error may produce the germline difference seen at one junction end. The rearrangement joins TRBV7-9 to TRBJ2-4; 8 bases line up with TRBD1. Looked up from germline, CDR1 is SEHNR and CDR2 is FQNEAQ (reference sequence). The CDR3 is 16 residues long. The CDR3: CSSSRRDTGGWNIQYF. For the CDR3, the DNA is TGTTCCAGCAGCCGACGGGACACAGGGGGTTGGAACATTCAGTACTTC.

This clone appeared a single time. The CDR3 DNA reads TGTGCCAGCAGCTTCGGGAGAGCGGGGGCACCCCAAGAGACCCAGTACTTC. Amino acid sequence: CASSFGRAGAPQETQYF. V and J are TRBV7-9 and TRBJ2-5; 8 bases map to TRBD2. Germline values: CDR1 SEHNR, CDR2 FQNEAQ (reference sequence). Unmatched junction bases numbered 10, after V lost 3 bases and J lost 1 base. CDR3 length: 17 residues.

The genes are TRBV5-1 and TRBJ2-1, with 9 nucleotides matching TRBD2. CDR3 length: 16 amino acids. Trimming took 0 bases from V and 8 from J; bases not matched to a gene: 9. The V gene's germline CDR1 is SGHRS and CDR2 YFSETQ. The DNA for the CDR3 is TGCGCCAGCAGCTTGGAGGTGCGGGGGGGCCTCCATGAGCAGTTCTTC. Translated: CASSLEVRGGLHEQFF. The full variable domain, completed using reference TRBV5-1 and TRBJ2-1, is KAGVTQTPRYLIKTRGQQVTLSCSPISGHRSVSWYQQTPGQGLQFLFEYFSETQRNKGNFPGRFSGRQFSNSRSEMNVSTLELGDSALYLCASSLEVRGGLHEQFFGPGTRLTVL.

This chain connects TRBV29-1 to TRBJ2-7; 9 bases line up with TRBD2. The J segment lost 5 bases and the V segment lost 1 base, leaving 6 bases of the junction unmatched. Per germline, CDR1 SQVTM and CDR2 ANQGSEA. This CDR3 region has 14 residues. In DNA form, the CDR3 reads TGCAGCGTTGAAGTGCTAGCGGGGAACCACGAGCAGTACTTC. Its translation: CSVEVLAGNHEQYF.

This chain uses TRBV28 with TRBJ2-7; TRBD2 matches 9 bases. Germline lookup yields CDR1 MDHEN and CDR2 SYDVKM. Losses at the gene ends were 5 bases for V and 0 bases for J; bases not matched to a gene: 5. This CDR3 region has 15 residues. CDR3 bases: TGTGCCAGCAGTGGAAGCGGGGGGCTCTCCTACGAGCAGTACTTC. Encoded protein: CASSGSGGLSYEQYF.

The V call is TRBV6-5, the J call TRBJ1-2; weak D call: TRBD1 (6 bases). Between the trimmed V and J ends, which lost 5 bases and 5 bases, there was a span of 15 bases. Germline CDR1 is MNHEY and CDR2 is SVGAGI. The CDR3 has 14 residues. The DNA of the CDR3 is TGTGCCAGCAGTCGAAAGGACAGTTCTTATGGCTACACCTTC. Its protein product is CASSRKDSSYGYTF.

The genes are TRBV4-1 and TRBJ1-5; D not resolved. Trimming removed 0 bases from V and 14 bases from J, with 17 bases in between. Germline V gene data show CDR1 as MGHRA and CDR2 as YSYEKL. CDR3 length: 14 residues. CDR3 DNA sequence: TGCGCCAGCAGCCAAGATAACAGCCCCCAGCCGAAGCATTTT. This gives the protein CASSQDNSPQPKHF.

V and J are TRBV19 and TRBJ2-2, with D uncertain. Looked up from germline, CDR1 is LNHDA and CDR2 is SQIVND (reference sequence). Trimming took off 6 bases at V and 6 bases at J, with 11 bases between the two ends. The CDR3 loop spans 13 amino acids. The CDR3 loop reads CASRSLRAGELFF. In nucleotides, the CDR3 is TGTGCCAGTAGAAGTTTGCGAGCCGGGGAGCTGTTTTTT.

V is TRBV6-1 and J is TRBJ1-3; D gene unclear. Deletions cut 4 bases from V and 3 bases from J, with 16 bases between. This CDR3 spans 16 amino acids. CDR1 is MNHNS, CDR2 SASEGT, per germline. DNA for the CDR3: TGTGCCAGCAGTGTATCCCATCTAGAAGTTGGAAACACCATATATTTT. Encoded protein: CASSVSHLEVGNTIYF.

The genes are TRBV5-1 and TRBJ1-4; D perhaps matches TRBD1 (5 bases). This CDR3 has 14 amino acids. The germline gives CDR1 SGHRS, CDR2 YFSETQ. The V and J ends lost 1 base and 8 bases respectively, with 12 bases between them. The CDR3, as DNA: TGCGCCAGCAGCTTGCAGGGTGATAGGGAAAAACTGTTTTTT. Its protein product is CASSLQGDREKLFF. Supplemented by reference TRBV5-1 and TRBJ1-4, the full variable domain reads KAGVTQTPRYLIKTRGQQVTLSCSPISGHRSVSWYQQTPGQGLQFLFEYFSETQRNKGNFPGRFSGRQFSNSRSEMNVSTLELGDSALYLCASSLQGDREKLFFGSGTQLSVL.

This rearrangement joins TRBV7-9 to TRBJ2-7; no definite D call. The CDR3 covers 13 residues. V was clipped by 1 base and J by 10 bases, with 14 bases between them. The germline CDR1 and CDR2 sequences are SEHNR and FQNEAQ (reference sequence). The CDR3 reads CASSLGAPVDQYF. CDR3 DNA sequence: TGTGCCAGCAGCTTAGGGGCCCCGGTGGATCAGTACTTC.

The V gene is TRBV7-8, the J gene TRBJ1-1, with D possibly being TRBD1 (5 bases). Trimming stripped 7 bases from V and 2 bases from J, with 14 bases between. This CDR3 region has 14 residues. From germline, CDR1 is SGHVS and CDR2 FQNEAQ. The CDR3 DNA reads TGTGCCAGCACCCCCCGGGGACTTAACACTGAAGCTTTCTTT. It yields the protein CASTPRGLNTEAFF.

Worth noting for this clone: The sample contains more than one DNA sequence encoding this CDR3. The V and J genes are TRBV4-3 and TRBJ2-3; D is unclear. Trimming took off 0 bases at V and 1 base at J, with 8 bases between the two ends. Germline CDR1 and CDR2: LGHNA and YSLEER. The CDR3 loop spans 15 amino acids. CDR3 DNA: TGCGCCAGCAGCCAAGATGGTGGAGGCACAGATACGCAGTATTTT. Its protein product is CASSQDGGGTDTQYF.

The J gene is TRBJ2-5, the V gene TRBV6-4, with 9 nucleotides matching TRBD2. CDR1 and CDR2 (germline): MRHNA, SNTAGT. The CDR3 loop spans 14 amino acids. The ends lost 4 bases at V and 4 bases at J; junction bases unmatched: 4. The CDR3 spells CASSASGDGETQYF. The DNA of the CDR3 is TGTGCCAGCAGTGCTAGCGGGGACGGAGAGACCCAGTACTTC.

The chain links TRBV19 to TRBJ2-6; TRBD2 might be the D (6 bases). In germline, CDR1 is LNHDA, CDR2 SQIVND (reference sequence). CDR3 size: 16 residues. V dropped 7 bases and J dropped 0 bases, with 13 bases sitting between them. CDR3 in amino acids: CASTEGSLSGANVLTF. CDR3 sequence (DNA): TGTGCCAGTACGGAGGGATCCCTCTCTGGGGCCAACGTCCTGACTTTC.

This sequence joins TRBV19 and TRBJ1-5, with D hard to call. The V and J ends lost 3 bases and 0 bases respectively, with 9 bases between them. Germline V CDR1 and CDR2: LNHDA, SQIVND (reference sequence). The CDR3 consists of 15 residues. CDR3 region: CASSIGGPSNQPQHF. The CDR3 DNA reads as TGTGCCAGTAGTATTGGAGGCCCTAGCAATCAGCCCCAGCATTTT.

This sequence joins TRBV6-5 and TRBJ1-1, with D possibly TRBD1 on 5 matching bases. The length of the CDR3 is 12 residues. Germline values: CDR1 MNHEY, CDR2 SVGAGI. The V end was cut by 8 bases, the J end by 4 bases, with 11 bases between. CDR3 region: CASGARSTEAFF. In DNA form, the CDR3 reads TGTGCCAGCGGGGCGAGGAGCACTGAAGCTTTCTTT.

V gene TRBV6-6 combines with J gene TRBJ2-7; D remains unclear. Germline V gene lookup returns CDR1 MNHNY and CDR2 SVGAGI (reference sequence). Trimming shortened V by 2 bases and J by 5 bases, and 10 bases separated the two germline ends. The CDR3 is 13 amino acids. The CDR3: CASSYRASNEQYF. The CDR3 DNA follows: TGTGCCAGCAGTTACCGAGCAAGTAACGAGCAGTACTTC.

This clone was seen a few times. V and J are TRBV7-7 and TRBJ1-1, with no clear D. There are 13 residues in the CDR3. Trimming removed 5 bases at V and 2 bases at J, with 9 bases between. Germline V gene lookup returns CDR1 SSHAT and CDR2 FNYEAQ (reference sequence). The CDR3 region is CASSPHLNTEAFF. The CDR3 region has the DNA TGTGCCAGCAGCCCGCACTTAAACACTGAAGCTTTCTTT.

The genes are TRBV15 and TRBJ2-5; D possibly corresponds to TRBD2 (6 bases). The CDR3 has 16 residues. Germline V gives CDR1 LNHNV, CDR2 YYDKDF (reference sequence). V was trimmed by 8 bases and J by 3 bases, leaving 22 bases between them. DNA of the CDR3: TGTGCCACCGACCCGGGGCCAGGCCGGAGGGAAGAGACCCAGTACTTC. It specifies CATDPGPGRREETQYF.

This chain connects TRBV7-2 to TRBJ2-1; D unclear. CDR3 length: 13 amino acids. With 1 base removed from V and 8 bases from J, the gap between germline ends came to 9 bases. Germline assignment: CDR1 SGHTA and CDR2 FQGNSA. For the CDR3, the DNA is TGTGCCAGCAGCTTAGTTACTGGTTATGAGCAGTTCTTC. It encodes CASSLVTGYEQFF.